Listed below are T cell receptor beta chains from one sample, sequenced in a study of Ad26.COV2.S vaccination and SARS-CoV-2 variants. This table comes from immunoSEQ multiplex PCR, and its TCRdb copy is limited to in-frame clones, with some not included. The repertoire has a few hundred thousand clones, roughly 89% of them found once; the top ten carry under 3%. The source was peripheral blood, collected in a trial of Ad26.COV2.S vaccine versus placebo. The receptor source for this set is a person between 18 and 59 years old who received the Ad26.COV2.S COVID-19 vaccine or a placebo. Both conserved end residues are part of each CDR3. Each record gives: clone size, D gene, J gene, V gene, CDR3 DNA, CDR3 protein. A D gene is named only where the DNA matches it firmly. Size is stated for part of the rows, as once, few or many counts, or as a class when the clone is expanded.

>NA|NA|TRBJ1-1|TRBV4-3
TGCGCCAGCAGCCAAGAGGTTGGGGGACACTTTGAAATGGCTTTCTTT
CASSQEVGGHFEMAFF
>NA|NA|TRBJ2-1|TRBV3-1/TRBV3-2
TGTGCCAGCAGCCAAGGCGCGGGGTACAATGAGCAGTTCTTC
CASSQGAGYNEQFF
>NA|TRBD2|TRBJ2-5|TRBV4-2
TGTGCCAGCAGCGTGAAGCGGGGGGAACAAGAGACCCAGTACTTC
CASSVKRGEQETQYF
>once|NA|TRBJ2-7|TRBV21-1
TGTGCTAGCAGCAAATGTCCAGGGTTGGACAGGGGAACCTACGAGCAGTACTTC
CASSKCPGLDRGTYEQYF
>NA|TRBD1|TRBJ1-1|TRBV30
TGTGCCTTACGGACAGGGATGAACACTGAAGCTTTCTTT
CALRTGMNTEAFF
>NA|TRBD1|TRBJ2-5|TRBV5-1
TGCGCCAGCAGCTGGCCCGGGACAGGGGGTGAGACCCAGTACTTC
CASSWPGTGGETQYF
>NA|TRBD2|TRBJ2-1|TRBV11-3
TGTGCCAGCAGCTCCGGGACTAGCGGGAAGGATGAGCAGTTCTTC
CASSSGTSGKDEQFF
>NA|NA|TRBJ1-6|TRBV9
TGTGCCAGCAGCCCCGGGTCAGGGCCAGATTCACCCCTCCACTTT
CASSPGSGPDSPLHF
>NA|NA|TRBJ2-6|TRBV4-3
TGCGCCAGCAGCCAGGAGGGGACAGCCACCTCCCGCTCTGGGGCCAACGTCCTGACTTTC
CASSQEGTATSRSGANVLTF
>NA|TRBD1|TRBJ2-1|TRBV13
TGTGCCAGCAGCTTAGGGACAGGGGCCTTACTCTCCTACAATGAGCAGTTCTTC
CASSLGTGALLSYNEQFF
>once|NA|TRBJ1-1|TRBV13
TGTGCCAGCAGTCTTGACAGTCCCCTGGGTTTCTTT
CASSLDSPLGFF
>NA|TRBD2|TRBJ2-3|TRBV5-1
TGCGCCAGCAGCTTGACACTAGCGGGGGATACGCAGTATTTT
CASSLTLAGDTQYF
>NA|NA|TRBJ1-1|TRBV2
TGTGCCACTACGAGGGGGGGTGGTGTCACTGAAGCTTTCTTT
CATTRGGGVTEAFF
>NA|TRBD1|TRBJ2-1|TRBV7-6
TGTGCCAGCAGTCGTGTGGGGACAGGGCATGAGCAGTTCTTC
CASSRVGTGHEQFF
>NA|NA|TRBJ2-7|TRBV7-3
TGTGCCAGCAGCCCCCGGGACTCCACGGGGAACGAGCAGTACTTC
CASSPRDSTGNEQYF
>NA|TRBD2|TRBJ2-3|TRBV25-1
TGTGCCACCTCAGAAGCCGGGACTAGCGAGGGAGATACGCAGTATTTT
CATSEAGTSEGDTQYF
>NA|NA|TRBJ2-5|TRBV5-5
TGTGCCAGCAGCTCAGGACTGGCTAAGACCCAGTACTTC
CASSSGLAKTQYF
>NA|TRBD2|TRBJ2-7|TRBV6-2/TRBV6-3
TGTGCCAGCAGTTACGACCGGGGGGACCCCTACGAGCAGTACTTC
CASSYDRGDPYEQYF